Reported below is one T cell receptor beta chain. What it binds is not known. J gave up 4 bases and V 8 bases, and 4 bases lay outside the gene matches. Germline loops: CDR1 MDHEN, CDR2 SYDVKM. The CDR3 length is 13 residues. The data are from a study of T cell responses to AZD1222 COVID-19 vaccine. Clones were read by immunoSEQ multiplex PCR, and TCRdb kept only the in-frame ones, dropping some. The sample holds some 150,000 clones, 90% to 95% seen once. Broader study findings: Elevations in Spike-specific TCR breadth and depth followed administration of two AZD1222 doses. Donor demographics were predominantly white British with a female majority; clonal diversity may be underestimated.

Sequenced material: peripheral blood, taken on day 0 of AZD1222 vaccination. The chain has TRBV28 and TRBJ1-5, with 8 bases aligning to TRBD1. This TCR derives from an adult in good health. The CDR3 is CASDRDRNQPQHF. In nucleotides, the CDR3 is TGTGCCAGCGACCGGGACAGGAATCAGCCCCAGCATTTT.